One and the same sample provided the 29 T cell receptor beta chains below, sequenced in a study of CD8 T cells in Susac syndrome. Reverse transcription used about 0.45 to 1 ug RNA and random hexamers. TCRdb re-called the immunoSEQ multiplex PCR reads through MiXCR, storing one row per CDR3 protein. The sample has 130,000 or so distinct CDR3 sequences, just under 95% seen once. The source material was CD8+ T cells from PBMCs. The source is a human donor with Susac syndrome.

J is TRBJ2-5 and V is TRBV9; 14 bases are a match to TRBD2. After removal of 1 base from V and 4 bases from J, the junction contained 6 bases not matched to a gene. This CDR3 has 17 residues. Germline loops: CDR1 SGDLS, CDR2 YYNGEE. The CDR3 bases are TGTGCCAGCAGCGTATACGTGACTAGCGGGGGGGCAGAGACCCAGTACTTC. Protein: CASSVYVTSGGAETQYF.

The chain recombines TRBV9 with TRBJ1-1; TRBD1 matches at 7 bases. The CDR3 contains 15 residues. Per the germline V gene, CDR1 is SGDLS and CDR2 is YYNGEE. V was pared by 0 bases and J by 4 bases, with 6 bases of the junction left unmatched. This CDR3 is CASSVEDAGGTEAFF. The CDR3 nucleotides are TGTGCCAGCAGCGTAGAAGACGCAGGGGGCACTGAAGCTTTCTTT.

This chain links TRBV11-2 with TRBJ1-6, with D tentatively TRBD1 (5 bases). This CDR3 has 15 residues. Germline CDR1 SGHAT, CDR2 FQNNGV. Trimming pared 3 bases from V and 9 bases from J, leaving 15 bases between. The CDR3 here is CASSLGTSSVSPLHF. The DNA for the CDR3 is TGTGCCAGCAGCTTGGGGACCTCCTCGGTTTCACCCCTCCACTTT.

This chain links TRBV4-3 with TRBJ2-5, with D perhaps matching TRBD2 (5 bases). CDR3 length: 13 amino acids. The V end lost 1 base, the J end lost 11 bases, and 14 bases lay between the germline ends. Germline V gene data show CDR1 as LGHNA and CDR2 as YSLEER. Written as DNA, the CDR3 is TGCGCCAGCAGCCAAGTTACGGGAAGGTATCAGTACTTC. As protein: CASSQVTGRYQYF.

The gene calls are TRBV7-9 and TRBJ1-2; 7 bases align to TRBD1. From germline, CDR1 is SEHNR and CDR2 FQNEAQ (reference sequence). V was pared by 0 bases and J by 4 bases, with 5 bases of the junction left unmatched. This CDR3 has 15 residues. DNA for the CDR3: TGTGCCAGCAGCTTAGCGCTTACAGGGGCCTATGGCTACACCTTC. As protein: CASSLALTGAYGYTF. The whole variable domain, filled in from reference TRBV7-9 and TRBJ1-2, reads DTGVSQNPRHKITKRGQNVTFRCDPISEHNRLYWYRQTLGQGPEFLTYFQNEAQLEKSRLLSDRFSAERPKGSFSTLEIQRTEQGDSAMYLCASSLALTGAYGYTFGSGTRLTVV.

The rearrangement uses TRBV15 and TRBJ2-7; tentatively, D is TRBD2 (6 bases). CDR1 is LNHNV, CDR2 YYDKDF, per germline (reference sequence). The CDR3 totals 13 residues. The germline V and J ends were trimmed by 5 bases and 2 bases, with 10 bases remaining between them. In DNA form, the CDR3 reads TGTGCCACCAGCTCGGGACTCGCCTACGAGCAGTACTTC. Amino acids: CATSSGLAYEQYF.

This rearrangement joins TRBV12-3 or TRBV12-4 to TRBJ1-4; 9 bases map to TRBD1. Trimming at V came to 4 bases and at J to 6 bases, leaving 12 bases not matched to a gene. The CDR3 loop spans 17 amino acids. This CDR3 reads CASSWTGAEMGDEKLFF. The CDR3 nucleotides read TGTGCCAGCAGTTGGACAGGGGCGGAAATGGGTGATGAAAAACTGTTTTTT.

The chain uses TRBV14 and TRBJ2-5, with TRBD2 matching over 7 bases. The CDR3 consists of 15 residues. With V trimmed by 0 bases and J by 5 bases, 6 bases remained unmatched. Germline V gene data show CDR1 as SGHDN and CDR2 as FVKESK. In nucleotides, the CDR3 is TGTGCCAGCAGCCAAGAAGGACTAGGAGGGGAGACCCAGTACTTC. Translating it yields CASSQEGLGGETQYF. Together with reference TRBV14 and TRBJ2-5, the CDR3 gives the full variable domain: EAGVTQFPSHSVIEKGQTVTLRCDPISGHDNLYWYRRVMGKEIKFLLHFVKESKQDESGMPNNRFLAERTGGTYSTLKVQPAELEDSGVYFCASSQEGLGGETQYFGPGTRLLVL.

The chain uses TRBV25-1 and TRBJ1-4; 8 bases are shared with TRBD1. Germline V lookup: CDR1 MGHDK, CDR2 SYGVNS. The CDR3 contains 14 residues. V lost 5 bases to trimming and J lost 4 bases; unmatched junction nucleotides: 3. This CDR3 is CASSLDRGNEKLFF. In nucleotides, the CDR3 is TGTGCCAGCAGTCTCGACAGGGGTAATGAAAAACTGTTTTTT.

The rearrangement joins TRBV20-1 to TRBJ2-1, with 7 bases that match TRBD1. This CDR3 comprises 13 residues. CDR1 and CDR2 from the germline V gene are DFQATT and SNEGSKA (reference sequence). Germline trimming cut 6 bases from V and 8 bases from J; bases unmatched to any gene: 10. The DNA for the CDR3 is TGCAGTGCGGTCGACAGGGTTGGGGATGAGCAGTTCTTC. This sequence encodes CSAVDRVGDEQFF.

The chain combines TRBV19 with TRBJ2-7, with 9 bases lining up with TRBD1. This CDR3 has 15 residues. Germline V gives CDR1 LNHDA, CDR2 SQIVND (reference sequence). J was trimmed by 6 bases and V by 3 bases; bases with no gene match: 9. In DNA form, the CDR3 reads TGTGCCAGTAGTATCAGCGGGACAGGGTCGGTCGAGCAGTACTTC. This translates into CASSISGTGSVEQYF.

The chain has TRBV29-1 and TRBJ2-3; 7 bases line up with TRBD1. Germline V lookup: CDR1 SQVTM, CDR2 ANQGSEA. Germline trimming cut 5 bases from V and 7 bases from J; bases unmatched to any gene: 12. The CDR3 length is 14 residues. The DNA of the CDR3 is TGCAGCGTTCCTGACCGGGACAGCACGAATACGCAGTATTTT. Translated: CSVPDRDSTNTQYF.

The chain employs TRBV3-1 and TRBJ1-2; 7 nucleotides agree with TRBD1. V trimming: 6 bases; J trimming: 8 bases; junction bases outside the gene matches: 9. The CDR3 covers 13 residues. Germline V gene lookup returns CDR1 LGHDT and CDR2 YNNKEL (reference sequence). CDR3: CASRLTGFRGYTF. For the CDR3, the DNA is TGTGCCAGCAGGTTGACAGGGTTTCGAGGCTACACCTTC.

The rearrangement joins TRBV29-1 to TRBJ2-1, with D perhaps TRBD1 (5 bases). Germline values: CDR1 SQVTM, CDR2 ANQGSEA. This CDR3 has 11 residues. Between the trimmed V and J ends, which lost 3 bases and 8 bases, there was a span of 8 bases. The CDR3 region is CSVDSGYEQFF. The DNA of the CDR3 is TGCAGCGTTGATTCAGGGTATGAGCAGTTCTTC.

The V call is TRBV7-9, the J call TRBJ1-2, with 8 bases identical to TRBD1. Germline trimming cut 4 bases from V and 6 bases from J; bases unmatched to any gene: 1. CDR1 is SEHNR, CDR2 FQNEAQ, per germline (reference sequence). The CDR3 has 12 residues. CDR3 sequence: CASSSGGNGYTF. CDR3 coding DNA: TGTGCCAGCAGCTCAGGGGGCAATGGCTACACCTTC.

This clonotype has just one count. The chain joins TRBV25-1 to TRBJ1-6; possible D gene TRBD1, 5 bases. The CDR3 is 14 residues long. CDR1 and CDR2 from the germline V gene are MGHDK and SYGVNS. Trimming left V 8 bases short and J 0 bases short, with 8 bases between. The CDR3 loop is CASEGTSYNSPLHF. CDR3 coding DNA: TGTGCCAGCGAGGGGACCTCCTATAATTCACCCCTCCACTTT.

The chain recombines TRBV5-1 with TRBJ1-1, with D uncertain. This CDR3 spans 13 amino acids. Germline V gene sequence: CDR1 SGHRS, CDR2 YFSETQ. The V and J ends lost 0 bases and 2 bases respectively, with 5 bases between them. CDR3 sequence: CASSLGYNTEAFF. CDR3 in DNA: TGCGCCAGCAGCTTGGGGTATAACACTGAAGCTTTCTTT.

The rearrangement links TRBV6-2 or TRBV6-3 to TRBJ1-5; the match to TRBD1 covers 7 bases. CDR1 MNHEY and CDR2 SVGEGT come from the germline V gene. With V trimmed by 2 bases and J by 6 bases, 10 bases remained unmatched. This CDR3 contains 16 residues. CDR3 in DNA: TGTGCCAGCAGTTACGGGACGGCAGGGGGGGGTCAGCCCCAGCATTTT. Protein sequence: CASSYGTAGGGQPQHF.

This clonotype was found once. CDR3 amino acids: CASKLGGAGENTEAFF. The CDR3 DNA reads as TGTGCCAGCAAACTGGGAGGCGCAGGGGAAAACACTGAAGCTTTCTTT. V and J are TRBV11-2 and TRBJ1-1, with D maybe TRBD1 (6 bases). Between the trimmed V and J ends, which lost 7 bases and 2 bases, there was a span of 20 bases. This CDR3 has 16 amino acids. Germline CDR1 SGHAT, CDR2 FQNNGV.

The CDR3 here is CASSGLATYNEQFF. The CDR3 DNA follows: TGTGCCAGCAGCGGACTCGCTACCTACAATGAGCAGTTCTTC. The rearrangement joins TRBV12-3 or TRBV12-4 to TRBJ2-1; D may be TRBD2 (5 bases). Trimming cost V 6 bases and J 2 bases, with 11 bases left between them. The CDR3 consists of 14 residues.

The rearrangement uses TRBV6-1 and TRBJ2-1, with D hard to call. CDR3 length equals 14 residues. Trimming took off 7 bases at V and 0 bases at J, with 10 bases between the two ends. Germline lookup yields CDR1 MNHNS and CDR2 SASEGT. The DNA of the CDR3 is TGTGCCAGCAACCGGCTTAGCTCCTACAATGAGCAGTTCTTC. Protein: CASNRLSSYNEQFF.

V gene TRBV7-9 combines with J gene TRBJ2-7; 8 bases align to TRBD1. V trimming: 4 bases; J trimming: 7 bases; junction bases outside the gene matches: 9. Germline CDR1 SEHNR, CDR2 FQNEAQ (reference sequence). The CDR3 has 14 residues. CDR3 coding DNA: TGTGCCAGCAGCTCGACCCAGGGGGCCTGGGAGCAGTACTTC. Encoded protein: CASSSTQGAWEQYF.

The chain has TRBV3-1 and TRBJ2-1, with 11 bases fitting TRBD2. V was pared by 5 bases and J by 7 bases, with 10 bases of the junction left unmatched. Germline V lookup: CDR1 LGHDT, CDR2 YNNKEL (reference sequence). CDR3 length equals 16 residues. The DNA for the CDR3 is TGTGCCAGCAGCGAGGAACTAGCGGGGGCGTGGAATGAGCAGTTCTTC. Translating gives CASSEELAGAWNEQFF.

The chain recombines TRBV12-3 or TRBV12-4 with TRBJ2-7; D may match TRBD1 or TRBD2 (5 bases each). The CDR3 length is 13 residues. V was clipped by 5 bases and J by 2 bases, with 10 bases between them. CDR3 region: CASSRGPAYEQYF. In nucleotides, the CDR3 is TGTGCCAGCAGTCGGGGACCAGCCTACGAGCAGTACTTC.

The V call is TRBV27, the J call TRBJ1-2, with 8 bases aligning to TRBD1. The CDR3 runs 16 residues. V shed 6 bases, J shed 0 bases, and the junction held 9 bases outside the gene matches. CDR1 MNHEY and CDR2 SMNVEV come from the germline V gene (reference sequence). The CDR3 nucleotides read TGTGCCAGCAGCGCTAACGACAGGGGATCTAACTATGGCTACACCTTC. This codes for CASSANDRGSNYGYTF.

The V call is TRBV3-1, the J call TRBJ2-3; TRBD2 aligns across 14 bases. The CDR3 covers 19 residues. V lost 6 bases to trimming and J lost 1 base; unmatched junction nucleotides: 12. The germline CDR1 and CDR2 sequences are LGHDT and YNNKEL (reference sequence). The DNA for the CDR3 is TGTGCCAGCAGTCCCTCCGGGACTAGCGGGGGTTGGGGCACAGATACGCAGTATTTT. Residues: CASSPSGTSGGWGTDTQYF.

This clonotype was observed a few times. The rearrangement uses TRBV6-1 and TRBJ2-1; D remains unclear. Germline lookup yields CDR1 MNHNS and CDR2 SASEGT. The germline V and J ends were trimmed by 5 bases and 7 bases, with 6 bases remaining between them. This CDR3 spans 11 amino acids. Written as DNA, the CDR3 is TGTGCCAGCAGTATCGCTAATGAGCAGTTCTTC. As protein: CASSIANEQFF.

The chain combines TRBV14 with TRBJ2-7; no firm D call. The CDR3 has 13 amino acids. The V and J ends lost 0 bases and 3 bases respectively, with 6 bases between them. Germline loops: CDR1 SGHDN, CDR2 FVKESK. CDR3 protein: CASSQELSYEQYF. For the CDR3, the DNA is TGTGCCAGCAGCCAAGAGTTAAGCTACGAGCAGTACTTC.

The chain has TRBV9 and TRBJ2-3; D gene ambiguous. The germline V gene encodes CDR1 SGDLS and CDR2 YYNGEE. Between the trimmed V and J ends, which lost 0 bases and 0 bases, there was a span of 2 bases. The CDR3 runs 13 residues. Here the CDR3 DNA reads TGTGCCAGCAGCGTAGCTAGCACAGATACGCAGTATTTT. Its translation is CASSVASTDTQYF.